These 22 T cell receptor beta chains originate from one sample sequenced in a study of Graves' ophthalmopathy and Graves' hyperthyroidism. Amplification of TCR beta CDR3 regions used RNA transcripts. Following a first-round RT-PCR that used HTBI primers, a second-round multiplex PCR was carried out. Each CDR3 protein gets one entry after TCRdb re-called the multiplex PCR reads with MiXCR. Here the sample spans over 11,000 distinct CDR3 sequences, roughly 50% being singletons. Sequencing was performed on peripheral blood. The receptors shown here come from a woman in her twenties or thirties with Graves' ophthalmopathy.

The chain employs TRBV7-9 and TRBJ1-1; a weak D match, TRBD1 (6 bases). The germline V gene encodes CDR1 SEHNR and CDR2 FQNEAQ (reference sequence). Trimming left V 0 bases short and J 5 bases short, with 13 bases between. The CDR3 has 15 amino acids. CDR3 in DNA: TGTGCCAGCAGCTTAGCGGGGGGCGGGGGGACTGAAGCTTTCTTT. Its protein product is CASSLAGGGGTEAFF.

This clonotype was counted a few times. The chain uses TRBV24-1 and TRBJ1-2; 9 nucleotides match TRBD1. Germline loops: CDR1 KGHDR, CDR2 SFDVKD. This CDR3 is built from 14 residues. Losses at the gene ends were 5 bases for V and 0 bases for J; bases not matched to a gene: 0. CDR3 region: CATSGQGANYGYTF. CDR3 sequence (DNA): TGTGCCACCAGTGGACAGGGGGCTAACTATGGCTACACCTTC.

This clonotype was seen many times. The CDR3 nucleotides read TGTGCCAGCAGCTTAGTAACAGCGGGAGAGCAGTACTTC. It codes for CASSLVTAGEQYF. The V call is TRBV7-9, the J call TRBJ2-7, with 7 nucleotides matching TRBD2. The V gene's germline CDR1 is SEHNR and CDR2 FQNEAQ (reference sequence). There are 13 residues in the CDR3. The ends lost 1 base at V and 7 bases at J; junction bases unmatched: 4.

This clonotype was detected a few times. The chain links TRBV7-3 to TRBJ2-1; D is unclear. V was cut by 5 bases and J by 9 bases, with 11 bases left in between. Germline loops: CDR1 SGHTA, CDR2 FQGTGA. The CDR3 spans 12 residues. CDR3 bases: TGTGCCAGCAGCCCGTCGTCGGGTGAGCAGTTCTTC. Encoded protein: CASSPSSGEQFF. The whole variable domain, remainder taken from reference TRBV7-3 and TRBJ2-1, is GAGVSQTPSNKVTEKGKYVELRCDPISGHTALYWYRQSLGQGPEFLIYFQGTGAADDSGLPNDRFFAVRPEGSVSTLKIQRTERGDSAVYLCASSPSSGEQFFGPGTRLTVL.

This clonotype was detected many times. The CDR3 reads CATSRGGQGTDTQYF. CDR3 bases: TGTGCCACCAGCAGGGGGGGACAGGGGACAGATACGCAGTATTTT. V usage is TRBV15 and J usage is TRBJ2-3, with 10 bases that match TRBD1. Per the germline V gene, CDR1 is LNHNV and CDR2 is YYDKDF (reference sequence). The CDR3 extends over 15 amino acids. The trim removed 3 bases at V and 3 bases at J, leaving 3 bases unmatched.

J is TRBJ2-7 and V is TRBV9; possibly TRBD1 for D (5 bases). Looked up from germline, CDR1 is SGDLS and CDR2 is YYNGEE. V shed 0 bases and J shed 1 base, with 5 bases lying between them. The CDR3 spans 13 residues. CDR3 sequence reads: CASSVGTSYEQYF. The CDR3 DNA reads TGTGCCAGCAGCGTAGGGACATCCTACGAGCAGTACTTC.

By share of the sample, this clonotype is hyperexpanded (1% or more). The chain has TRBV12-3 or TRBV12-4 and TRBJ2-5, with a weak D call TRBD1 (5 bases). This CDR3 has 15 residues. Trimming removed 3 bases at V and 3 bases at J, with 14 bases between. The CDR3 sequence is CASSFHWTNEETQYF. The DNA of the CDR3 is TGTGCCAGCAGTTTTCATTGGACAAATGAAGAGACCCAGTACTTC.

This clonotype was seen a handful of times. V usage is TRBV20-1 and J usage is TRBJ2-7, with 7 bases matching TRBD2. The CDR3 runs to 14 residues. Trimming removed 2 bases from V and 3 bases from J; junction bases left unmatched: 7. Germline V gene data show CDR1 as DFQATT and CDR2 as SNEGSKA (reference sequence). CDR3 nucleotides: TGCAGTGCTAGAAGCGGGGAAGGGGTCTACGAGCAGTACTTC. Translated, it gives CSARSGEGVYEQYF.

In the case of this clonotype: A single base separates this from a much larger clone, so it may be a read error. The V and J genes are TRBV2 and TRBJ1-6; TRBD1 matches 8 bases. Trimming removed 8 bases from V and 9 bases from J; junction bases left unmatched: 3. There are 12 residues in the CDR3. Germline lookup yields CDR1 SNHLY and CDR2 FYNNEI. The CDR3 coding sequence is TGTGCCAGCGGTACAGGGGGTTCACCCCTCCACTTT. It codes for CASGTGGSPLHF.

In its sample, this clonotype is medium-sized. The rearrangement links TRBV7-2 to TRBJ2-1, with D possibly being TRBD2 (5 bases). CDR1 SGHTA and CDR2 FQGNSA come from the germline V gene. Trimming cost V 3 bases and J 5 bases, with 14 bases left between them. The CDR3 consists of 15 residues. The CDR3 here is CASSFPGKSHNEQFF. CDR3 nucleotides: TGTGCCAGCAGCTTCCCGGGGAAAAGTCACAATGAGCAGTTCTTC.

The chain uses TRBV2 and TRBJ2-5; no clear D gene. Trimming took 5 bases from V and 6 from J, leaving 13 bases between them. The CDR3 is 13 residues long. The germline CDR1 and CDR2 sequences are SNHLY and FYNNEI. CDR3 in DNA: TGTGCCAGCAGTCGGCAACTCCACCAGACCCAGTACTTC. Protein: CASSRQLHQTQYF.

This rearrangement joins TRBV20-1 to TRBJ2-2; D may be TRBD2 (6 bases). V lost 3 bases to trimming and J lost 0 bases, with 8 bases between them. In germline, CDR1 is DFQATT, CDR2 SNEGSKA (reference sequence). The CDR3 runs 14 residues. This chain's CDR3 is CSARGGPNTGELFF. CDR3 nucleotide sequence: TGCAGTGCTAGGGGAGGACCGAACACCGGGGAGCTGTTTTTT.

This clonotype has a handful of counts. The J gene is TRBJ2-3, the V gene TRBV11-1, with D possibly matching TRBD2 (6 bases). Germline V gives CDR1 SGHAT, CDR2 FQDESV (reference sequence). Trimming stripped 5 bases from V and 2 bases from J, with 17 bases between. The CDR3 contains 16 residues. CDR3 DNA sequence: TGTGCCAGCAGCCTAGTAACTCGGGAGCCCACAGATACGCAGTATTTT. This codes for CASSLVTREPTDTQYF. The complete variable domain, with remaining parts taken from reference TRBV11-1 and TRBJ2-3, reads EAEVAQSPRYKITEKSQAVAFWCDPISGHATLYWYRQILGQGPELLVQFQDESVVDDSQLPKDRFSAERLKGVDSTLKIQPAELGDSAMYLCASSLVTREPTDTQYFGPGTRLTVL.

In this sample, this clonotype turned up once. The chain joins TRBV9 to TRBJ2-2; 7 bases match TRBD2. Germline assignment: CDR1 SGDLS and CDR2 YYNGEE. This CDR3 is 15 amino acids long. The V segment lost 5 bases and the J segment 5 bases; nucleotides outside the gene matches: 9. The CDR3 loop reads CASSWGTTGTGELFF. The CDR3 DNA reads as TGTGCCAGCAGTTGGGGGACTACGGGAACCGGGGAGCTGTTTTTT.

The rearrangement joins TRBV20-1 to TRBJ2-3, with 9 bases matching TRBD2. Per the germline V gene, CDR1 is DFQATT and CDR2 is SNEGSKA (reference sequence). J gave up 2 bases and V 6 bases, and 6 bases lay outside the gene matches. The CDR3 sequence is 14 residues long. This CDR3 is CSACLAGSTDTQYF. Here the CDR3 DNA reads TGCAGTGCCTGCCTAGCGGGGTCCACAGATACGCAGTATTTT.

The count of this clonotype is one. A much larger clone differs from this one at a single base, so this may be a read error. CDR3 sequence: CATSEQGGNTVYF. The CDR3 nucleotides read TGTGCCACCAGTGAACAGGGTGGGAACACCGTATATTTT. The chain employs TRBV24-1 and TRBJ1-3, with D possibly matching TRBD1 (6 bases). This CDR3 is 13 amino acids long. CDR1 and CDR2 from the germline V gene are KGHDR and SFDVKD.

In its sample, this clonotype was seen a few times. The chain couples TRBV6-4 to TRBJ1-5; TRBD1 matches 9 bases. V trimming: 6 bases; J trimming: 3 bases; junction bases outside the gene matches: 3. This CDR3 spans 14 amino acids. CDR1 and CDR2 from the germline V gene are MRHNA and SNTAGT. This chain's CDR3 is CASSRTGDNQPQHF. The CDR3 DNA sequence: TGTGCCAGCAGCAGGACAGGGGACAATCAGCCCCAGCATTTT.

The chain couples TRBV19 to TRBJ2-1; 12 positions agree with TRBD2. The junction had 3 bases not matched to a gene; V was cut back by 0 bases and J by 6 bases. The CDR3 has 16 residues. Looked up from germline, CDR1 is LNHDA and CDR2 is SQIVND (reference sequence). The CDR3 sequence: CASSIETSGSGNEQFF. DNA of the CDR3: TGTGCCAGTAGTATAGAGACTAGCGGGAGCGGCAATGAGCAGTTCTTC.

This clonotype was counted a few times. The chain links TRBV11-2 to TRBJ2-7; no firm D call. The CDR3 runs to 11 residues. Germline CDR1 SGHAT, CDR2 FQNNGV. The CDR3 protein is CASSSTDDQYV. In DNA form, the CDR3 reads TGTGCCAGCAGCTCGACGGACGACCAGTACGTC.

This clonotype came up many times. V is TRBV7-8 and J is TRBJ2-5, with D uncertain. The germline V and J ends were trimmed by 2 bases and 0 bases, with 10 bases remaining between them. The CDR3 is 15 amino acids. CDR1 is SGHVS, CDR2 FQNEAQ, per germline. This CDR3 is CASSLFGVYQETQYF. The DNA for the CDR3 is TGTGCCAGCAGCTTATTTGGGGTCTACCAAGAGACCCAGTACTTC.

The chain is built from TRBV2 and TRBJ1-1, with 8 positions matching TRBD1. Trimming removed 3 bases from V and 5 bases from J; junction bases left unmatched: 14. CDR1 SNHLY and CDR2 FYNNEI come from the germline V gene. The CDR3 length is 17 residues. Written as DNA, the CDR3 is TGTGCCAGCAGTGAGCAATGGGGAACAGGGGGTCGTACTGAAGCTTTCTTT. Its translation is CASSEQWGTGGRTEAFF.

The rearrangement uses TRBV25-1 and TRBJ2-1, with 11 bases identical to TRBD2. The CDR3 runs to 14 residues. The V gene's germline CDR1 is MGHDK and CDR2 SYGVNS. Trimming at V came to 5 bases and at J to 6 bases, leaving 3 bases not matched to a gene. The CDR3 region has the DNA TGTGCCAGCAGTAAGGGACTAGCGGTCAATGAGCAGTTCTTC. This gives the protein CASSKGLAVNEQFF.